Described below is a single TCR beta chain sequence and its context. Clones were sequenced by immunoSEQ multiplex PCR, and TCRdb holds only the in-frame ones, with some missing. The sample has 150,000 to 200,000 clones, around 89% seen once. Study members were between about 18 and 100 years old and lived in fewer than 30 US regions. Before being deemed recovered, Cohort 3 donors had two negative PCRs, clearance, or symptom resolution. The data originate from a study of blood T cell repertoires in COVID-19. The overall study: The study drew acute and convalescent COVID-19 samples from the United States, Italy and Spain. In each case, the material was cDNA or gDNA derived from T cells, B-cell-depleted T cells, or PBMCs.

This CDR3 comprises 14 residues. In germline, CDR1 is MNHEY, CDR2 SVGEGT. V lost 6 bases to trimming and J lost 5 bases, with 15 bases between them. The sequenced material came from PBMCs or T cells enriched from blood (not recorded which). This clonotype originated in a woman aged 18-29 years who had recovered from COVID-19. This rearrangement joins TRBV6-2 or TRBV6-3 to TRBJ2-3; TRBD2 is a possible D gene (6 bases). DNA for the CDR3: TGTGCCAGCAGCCGCGGGACCTCTGAAGATACGCAGTATTTT. Translating it yields CASSRGTSEDTQYF.